These 23 T cell receptor beta chains were sequenced from one sample in a study of blood T cell repertoires in COVID-19. TCRdb's copy holds only in-frame clones and misses some; the assay was immunoSEQ multiplex PCR. This table holds approximately 240,000 clones, approximately 91% found once. The material sequenced was peripheral blood. The receptor set was obtained from a woman aged 40 to 49 who had recovered from COVID-19.

V usage is TRBV6-1 and J usage is TRBJ2-5; 11 positions agree with TRBD1. V gave up 1 base and J gave up 4 bases; unmatched junction bases: 5. Germline V CDR1 and CDR2: MNHNS, SASEGT. The CDR3 length is 16 residues. CDR3 protein: CASSEGPGTGGETQYF. Here the CDR3 DNA reads TGTGCCAGCAGTGAAGGGCCTGGGACAGGGGGAGAGACCCAGTACTTC.

The chain joins TRBV4-2 to TRBJ2-1, with 12 bases identical to TRBD2. Germline assignment: CDR1 LGHNA and CDR2 YNFKEQ. The CDR3 totals 21 residues. Trimming cost V 0 bases and J 7 bases; bases outside gene matches: 19. The CDR3 spells CASSQDLPSGGAKGFRNEQFF. The CDR3 DNA follows: TGTGCCAGCAGCCAAGATCTTCCTAGCGGGGGGGCCAAGGGTTTTAGAAATGAGCAGTTCTTC.

This clone occurred a few times. The V gene is TRBV4-2, the J gene TRBJ1-5; D gene unclear. The CDR3 is 14 amino acids. V was trimmed by 1 base and J by 4 bases, leaving 8 bases between them. Germline-derived CDR1 and CDR2 are LGHNA and YNFKEQ. The chain's CDR3 is CASSQGEGNQPQHF. CDR3 DNA: TGTGCCAGCAGCCAAGGGGAGGGAAATCAGCCCCAGCATTTT.

The V call is TRBV5-1, the J call TRBJ1-1, with D hard to call. The CDR3 sequence is 14 residues long. Between the trimmed V and J ends, which lost 0 bases and 6 bases, there was a span of 12 bases. Germline lookup yields CDR1 SGHRS and CDR2 YFSETQ. This CDR3 reads CASSLGRERSEAFF. The CDR3 nucleotides read TGCGCCAGCAGCTTGGGAAGAGAGAGGTCTGAAGCTTTCTTT.

This chain connects TRBV11-2 to TRBJ1-3; possible D gene TRBD1, 6 bases. V was shortened by 5 bases and J by 4 bases, with 15 bases between the two germline ends. CDR3 length: 15 amino acids. Per the germline V gene, CDR1 is SGHAT and CDR2 is FQNNGV. This chain's CDR3 is CASSPTGRYGNTIYF. The CDR3 nucleotides read TGTGCCAGCAGCCCGACAGGACGGTACGGAAACACCATATATTTT.

The gene calls are TRBV7-8 and TRBJ1-3, with D hard to call. V lost 5 bases to trimming and J lost 0 bases, with 17 bases between them. The CDR3 covers 17 residues. Germline lookup yields CDR1 SGHVS and CDR2 FQNEAQ. This chain's CDR3 is CASSAVAAQNSGNTIYF. In nucleotides, the CDR3 is TGTGCCAGCAGCGCCGTAGCGGCGCAAAACTCTGGAAACACCATATATTTT.

This clone has a handful of counts. The rearrangement links TRBV19 to TRBJ2-7; TRBD2 agrees at 9 bases. After removal of 1 base from V and 5 bases from J, the junction contained 6 bases not matched to a gene. The CDR3 is made up of 15 amino acids. From germline, CDR1 is LNHDA and CDR2 SQIVND (reference sequence). The CDR3 DNA is TGTGCCAGTAGTATAGCAGCGGGAGGAACTGACGAGCAGTACTTC. Its protein is CASSIAAGGTDEQYF.

As for this clone: In the same sample, other DNA sequences code for this CDR3. This chain links TRBV3-1 (or the pseudogene TRBV3-2) with TRBJ1-2; D is unresolved. Looked up from germline, CDR1 is LGHDT and CDR2 is YNNKEL (reference sequence). V lost 3 bases and J 4 bases, leaving 6 bases between the germline ends. CDR3 length: 12 residues. DNA for the CDR3: TGTGCCAGCAGCCAGACAAGCTATGGCTACACCTTC. Translation: CASSQTSYGYTF.

The chain links TRBV4-3 to TRBJ2-2; tentative D call: TRBD1 (6 bases). The CDR3 sequence is 17 residues long. Trimming left V 0 bases short and J 6 bases short, with 17 bases between. Germline loops: CDR1 LGHNA, CDR2 YSLEER. The CDR3 region has the DNA TGCGCCAGCAGCCAAGATAACAGGGCGGATAAGGCCGGGGAGCTGTTTTTT. Its translation: CASSQDNRADKAGELFF.

The chain couples TRBV27 to TRBJ2-3; 11 nucleotides agree with TRBD2. J was trimmed by 4 bases and V by 6 bases; bases with no gene match: 9. Germline V gene sequence: CDR1 MNHEY, CDR2 SMNVEV (reference sequence). The CDR3 length is 16 residues. The CDR3 loop reads CASSLLAGAVADTQYF. CDR3 coding DNA: TGTGCCAGCAGCCTACTAGCGGGAGCTGTTGCAGATACGCAGTATTTT.

In this sample, this clone turned up once. The rearrangement uses TRBV7-2 and TRBJ2-7; D uncertain. This CDR3 comprises 15 residues. Germline V gene data show CDR1 as SGHTA and CDR2 as FQGNSA. V lost 1 base and J lost 0, with 10 bases in between. In DNA form, the CDR3 reads TGTGCCAGCAGCTTAGTCCCGCAACTCTCCTACGAGCAGTACTTC. Its translation: CASSLVPQLSYEQYF.

The V call is TRBV7-8, the J call TRBJ2-1; D gene ambiguous. V shed 4 bases and J shed 6 bases, with 16 bases lying between them. CDR1 and CDR2 from the germline V gene are SGHVS and FQNEAQ. CDR3 length equals 15 residues. The CDR3 reads CASSSNIARSNEQFF. CDR3 in DNA: TGTGCCAGCAGCTCTAACATTGCTAGAAGCAATGAGCAGTTCTTC.

The chain links TRBV6-2 or TRBV6-3 to TRBJ2-1; 8 bases map to TRBD1. This CDR3 is 16 amino acids long. Looked up from germline, CDR1 is MNHEY and CDR2 is SVGEGT. V dropped 2 bases and J dropped 5; count of bases not matched to a gene: 8. Here the CDR3 reads CASSYGGTGRDNEQFF. CDR3 DNA: TGTGCCAGCAGTTACGGAGGGACAGGAAGGGACAATGAGCAGTTCTTC.

The rearrangement links TRBV11-1 to TRBJ2-3; 12 bases fit TRBD2. The junction had 5 bases not matched to a gene; V was cut back by 1 base and J by 6 bases. CDR1 and CDR2 (germline): SGHAT, FQDESV (reference sequence). This CDR3 contains 16 residues. The CDR3 coding sequence is TGTGCCAGCAGCTTAGAACTAGCGGGGGGACGGGATACGCAGTATTTT. Translation: CASSLELAGGRDTQYF.

This clone was detected only a few times. This CDR3 reads CASSSRQSYGYTF. As DNA, the CDR3 is TGTGCCAGCAGTTCACGACAGTCTTATGGCTACACCTTC. This rearrangement joins TRBV12-3 or TRBV12-4 to TRBJ1-2; D possibly corresponds to TRBD1 (5 bases). Trimming took off 4 bases at V and 5 bases at J, with 11 bases between the two ends. The CDR3 length is 13 residues.

The V call is TRBV30, the J call TRBJ1-4, with D possibly matching TRBD1 (5 bases). Trimming removed 8 bases at V and 3 bases at J, with 19 bases between. Germline V lookup: CDR1 GTSNPN, CDR2 SVGIG (reference sequence). The CDR3 is 15 amino acids. As DNA, the CDR3 is TGTGCCGCACGGCTTTCTAGGACATCTAATGAAAAACTGTTTTTT. Amino acid sequence: CAARLSRTSNEKLFF.

CDR3 region: CASSVGTVETQYF. Written as DNA, the CDR3 is TGTGCCAGCAGCGTCGGGACAGTAGAGACCCAGTACTTC. The chain has TRBV9 and TRBJ2-5, with 7 bases fitting TRBD1. V lost 2 bases, J lost 4 bases, and 2 bases stayed unmatched. CDR1 and CDR2 (germline): SGDLS, YYNGEE. The CDR3 is 13 amino acids. The full variable domain, with the rest looked up from reference TRBV9 and TRBJ2-5, is DSGVTQTPKHLITATGQRVTLRCSPRSGDLSVYWYQQSLDQGLQFLIQYYNGEERAKGNILERFSAQQFPDLHSELNLSSLELGDSALYFCASSVGTVETQYFGPGTRLLVL.

This chain uses TRBV6-5 with TRBJ1-2; maybe TRBD1 (5 bases). Trimming took off 6 bases at V and 5 bases at J, with 13 bases between the two ends. Germline lookup yields CDR1 MNHEY and CDR2 SVGAGI. The CDR3 is 13 amino acids. CDR3 in DNA: TGTGCCAGCAGCCGAGGGACTTTATATGGCTACACCTTC. Its protein product is CASSRGTLYGYTF.

DNA of the CDR3: TGCGCCAGCAGCCAGCGGGGTGGGGGCCCCTACGAGCAGTACTTC. The encoded protein is CASSQRGGGPYEQYF. The chain recombines TRBV5-1 with TRBJ2-7, with D perhaps TRBD2 (7 bases). V dropped 4 bases and J dropped 2 bases, with 16 bases sitting between them. From germline, CDR1 is SGHRS and CDR2 YFSETQ. This CDR3 spans 15 amino acids.

This chain connects TRBV30 to TRBJ1-2; no reliable D call. Germline values: CDR1 GTSNPN, CDR2 SVGIG (reference sequence). V was pared by 1 base and J by 8 bases, with 8 bases between. This CDR3 comprises 11 residues. The CDR3, as DNA: TGTGCCTGGAGTGGCGAAGAGGGCTACACCTTC. Translating gives CAWSGEEGYTF.

The sample holds a few counts of this clone. V gene TRBV19 combines with J gene TRBJ1-5; possibly TRBD1 for D (6 bases). Trimming took 6 bases from V and 0 from J, leaving 9 bases between them. The CDR3 sequence is 14 residues long. Germline V gives CDR1 LNHDA, CDR2 SQIVND (reference sequence). The CDR3 DNA follows: TGTGCCAGTAGCCAGACAGGTAGCAATCAGCCCCAGCATTTT. Its protein is CASSQTGSNQPQHF.

The V call is TRBV5-1, the J call TRBJ2-5; 8 bases are shared with TRBD1. Germline V gives CDR1 SGHRS, CDR2 YFSETQ. CDR3 size: 16 residues. With 4 bases clipped from V and 3 bases from J, the junction kept 11 bases outside the gene matches. The CDR3 region has the DNA TGCGCCAGCAGCCTACCCCTGACAGGGGCGAAAGAGACCCAGTACTTC. This sequence encodes CASSLPLTGAKETQYF.

The CDR3 region has the DNA TGTGCCAGCAGCGCGGGACAGCTATATGGCTACACCTTC. Translation: CASSAGQLYGYTF. The rearrangement links TRBV6-2 or TRBV6-3 to TRBJ1-2; 7 bases agree with TRBD1. The CDR3 contains 13 residues. V was pared by 6 bases and J by 5 bases, with 6 bases of the junction left unmatched. From germline, CDR1 is MNHEY and CDR2 SVGEGT.